This TCR beta chain was retrieved from a study of radiation and T cells in renal cell carcinoma. Study-wide findings and caveats: In blood, top tumor clones expanded by 2 weeks, shrinking by 4. Without pretreatment biopsies, baseline tumor clonotype presence was undetermined.

Time point indicated: baseline pretreatment blood. The treatment was: 15 Gy SBRT to primary tumor, nephrectomy 4 weeks later. After SBRT, blood was collected at 2 and 4 weeks, plus baseline. Generated by immunoSEQ multiplex PCR, the TCRdb table keeps only in-frame clones and is missing some. In the table there are some 100,000 clones, 82% of which are singletons. With V trimmed by 3 bases and J by 0 bases, 14 bases remained unmatched. Looked up from germline, CDR1 is LNHDA and CDR2 is SQIVND (reference sequence). This CDR3 has 20 residues. A remark on this clone: Its antigen is as yet unknown.

The rearrangement uses TRBV19 and TRBJ2-1, with 10 bases identical to TRBD1. Sequenced material: blood, taken from a patient whose treatment included radiotherapy and nephrectomy. The clonotype was recovered from a man between 60 and 75 years old with renal cell carcinoma. The CDR3 sequence is CASSMEVDRGGTSSYNEQFF. The CDR3 nucleotides read TGTGCCAGTAGTATGGAGGTGGACAGGGGGGGAACGAGCTCCTACAATGAGCAGTTCTTC.